Presented here are 18 T cell receptor beta chains from one specimen sequenced in a study of shared clonotypes between healthy human individuals. Profiled with immunoSEQ multiplex PCR; TCRdb holds only in-frame clones, not every one. The sample includes more than 850,000 clones, around three quarters of them seen just once. The sample consisted of memory CD4+ T cells from PBMCs. Sample subset: CD45RA-negative fraction. These receptors were collected from a man aged 18-30 years in good health. Some clones in this sample may be carry-over from other donors' samples.

Only one count was recorded for this clone. V is TRBV15 and J is TRBJ1-1, with 7 positions matching TRBD1. The CDR3 has 16 residues. After removal of 1 base from V and 2 bases from J, the junction contained 7 bases not matched to a gene. From germline, CDR1 is LNHNV and CDR2 YYDKDF (reference sequence). CDR3 DNA sequence: TGTGCCACCAGCAGAGGGGAAACAGGGGCTAACACTGAAGCTTTCTTT. The encoded protein is CATSRGETGANTEAFF. Filled out from reference TRBV15 and TRBJ1-1, the complete variable domain reads DAMVIQNPRYQVTQFGKPVTLSCSQTLNHNVMYWYQQKSSQAPKLLFHYYDKDFNNEADTPDNFQSRRPNTSFCFLDIRSPGLGDTAMYLCATSRGETGANTEAFFGQGTRLTVV.

This sequence joins TRBV9 and TRBJ2-1, with D unresolved. This CDR3 is built from 15 residues. V dropped 0 bases and J dropped 4 bases, with 11 bases sitting between them. Per germline, CDR1 SGDLS and CDR2 YYNGEE. CDR3 coding DNA: TGTGCCAGCAGCGTAGATGGTGGAGTGTACAATGAGCAGTTCTTC. It codes for CASSVDGGVYNEQFF.

V is TRBV6-5 and J is TRBJ2-5; 10 bases align to TRBD1. This CDR3 spans 15 amino acids. In germline, CDR1 is MNHEY, CDR2 SVGAGI. Trimming removed 6 bases from V and 2 bases from J; junction bases left unmatched: 6. CDR3 nucleotide sequence: TGTGCCAGCAGCTCCCCGGGACAGGGGCAAGAGACCCAGTACTTC. It yields the protein CASSSPGQGQETQYF.

V and J are TRBV14 and TRBJ2-1; D is perhaps TRBD2 (6 bases). CDR3 length: 13 residues. The germline V and J ends were trimmed by 6 bases and 10 bases, with 16 bases remaining between them. Germline V gene lookup returns CDR1 SGHDN and CDR2 FVKESK. The CDR3 DNA reads as TGTGCCAGCAGTAACCAGCGGGTCTCCGAGCAGTTCTTC. Protein sequence: CASSNQRVSEQFF.

The chain couples TRBV4-3 to TRBJ2-1, with 9 positions matching TRBD2. The CDR3 length is 21 residues. V trimming: 3 bases; J trimming: 0 bases; junction bases outside the gene matches: 18. The germline gives CDR1 LGHNA, CDR2 YSLEER. CDR3 protein: CASSHPSGGRALGGSYNEQFF. The CDR3 DNA reads as TGCGCCAGCAGCCACCCGTCCGGCGGGAGGGCCCTCGGGGGCTCCTACAATGAGCAGTTCTTC.

In regard to this clone: The sample contains more than one DNA sequence encoding this CDR3. This chain joins TRBV7-2 and TRBJ2-7; no definite D call. The length of the CDR3 is 12 residues. Trimming left V 2 bases short and J 2 bases short, with 4 bases between. CDR1 and CDR2 from the germline V gene are SGHTA and FQGNSA. The CDR3 is CASSLSAYEQYF. CDR3 coding DNA: TGTGCCAGCAGCTTATCGGCCTACGAGCAGTACTTC.

This clone occurred once. The chain has TRBV5-1 and TRBJ2-3, with TRBD2 matching over 9 bases. Trimming took 5 bases from V and 6 from J; bases not matched to a gene: 7. Looked up from germline, CDR1 is SGHRS and CDR2 is YFSETQ. The CDR3 runs 14 residues. The CDR3 loop reads CASRFSGRMDTQYF. The DNA of the CDR3 is TGCGCCAGCAGGTTTAGCGGGAGAATGGATACGCAGTATTTT.

Notes on this clone: Other nucleotide sequences from this sample produce the same CDR3. CDR3 amino acids: CASSSGQGSSGELFF. The CDR3 bases are TGCGCCAGCAGCTCCGGACAGGGGAGTTCCGGGGAGCTGTTTTTT. This rearrangement joins TRBV5-1 to TRBJ2-2; 9 positions agree with TRBD1. Looked up from germline, CDR1 is SGHRS and CDR2 is YFSETQ. V lost 3 bases and J lost 6; bases outside the gene matches: 6. This CDR3 spans 15 amino acids.

Remarks on this clone: Other DNA variants within this sample encode the same CDR3. The chain employs TRBV10-1 and TRBJ2-2, with D unclear. The germline V gene has CDR1 WNHNN and CDR2 SYGVQD (reference sequence). Trimming stripped 4 bases from V and 5 bases from J, with 5 bases between. The CDR3 contains 12 residues. The CDR3 is CASSVGTGELFF. In nucleotides, the CDR3 is TGCGCCAGCAGTGTTGGGACCGGGGAGCTGTTTTTT.

V is TRBV11-2 and J is TRBJ1-1, with 8 nucleotides matching TRBD1. The CDR3 sequence is 17 residues long. CDR1 and CDR2 from the germline V gene are SGHAT and FQNNGV. V lost 3 bases, J lost 0 bases, and 9 bases stayed unmatched. CDR3 in amino acids: CASSLGTGGNMNTEAFF. CDR3 coding DNA: TGTGCCAGCAGCTTGGGCACAGGGGGGAACATGAACACTGAAGCTTTCTTT.

This chain joins TRBV10-3 and TRBJ2-1; 10 bases line up with TRBD1. The CDR3 covers 18 residues. The V gene end was trimmed by 8 bases and the J gene end by 6 bases; junction bases not matched to a gene: 19. Looked up from germline, CDR1 is ENHRY and CDR2 is SYGVKD. The CDR3 reads CAISGGAPGQGSVNEQFF. The CDR3, as DNA: TGTGCCATCTCGGGGGGGGCTCCGGGACAGGGGAGTGTCAATGAGCAGTTCTTC.

The chain is built from TRBV27 and TRBJ1-1; D gene ambiguous. Germline V gives CDR1 MNHEY, CDR2 SMNVEV (reference sequence). Trimming removed 6 bases at V and 0 bases at J, with 11 bases between. This CDR3 has 14 residues. As DNA, the CDR3 is TGTGCCAGCAGCCCTTCCCCCTTGAACACTGAAGCTTTCTTT. Protein product: CASSPSPLNTEAFF.

This chain links TRBV7-8 with TRBJ1-5; 7 bases match TRBD1. This CDR3 region has 15 residues. V lost 5 bases to trimming and J lost 6 bases; unmatched junction nucleotides: 10. Germline V gene sequence: CDR1 SGHVS, CDR2 FQNEAQ. Here the CDR3 reads CASSPQGGLLQPQHF. DNA for the CDR3: TGTGCCAGCAGCCCTCAGGGGGGCCTCCTTCAGCCCCAGCATTTT.

About this clone: This sample also contains other DNA sequences that code for the same CDR3. The chain has TRBV20-1 and TRBJ2-5; D gene ambiguous. Germline V gives CDR1 DFQATT, CDR2 SNEGSKA (reference sequence). Trimming pared 6 bases from V and 1 base from J, leaving 3 bases between. The CDR3 consists of 10 residues. CDR3 bases: TGCAGTGCATCCCAAGAGACCCAGTACTTC. It translates to CSASQETQYF.

The genes are TRBV5-1 and TRBJ2-1, with 14 bases aligning to TRBD2. CDR3 length: 15 amino acids. V lost 5 bases, J lost 8 bases, and 6 bases stayed unmatched. Germline V gives CDR1 SGHRS, CDR2 YFSETQ. The CDR3 DNA follows: TGCGCCAGCAGATCCGGGACTAGCGGGAGCTATGAGCAGTTCTTC. Protein: CASRSGTSGSYEQFF.

The chain is built from TRBV2 and TRBJ1-4; D possibly corresponds to TRBD1 (6 bases). The V end lost 5 bases, the J end lost 4 bases, and 14 bases lay between the germline ends. Germline V gives CDR1 SNHLY, CDR2 FYNNEI. This CDR3 is 15 amino acids long. Written as DNA, the CDR3 is TGTGCCAGCAGTAGTGGACAGTCGGTTAATGAAAAACTGTTTTTT. It specifies CASSSGQSVNEKLFF.

The chain links TRBV7-3 to TRBJ1-1, with D uncertain. The CDR3 length is 13 residues. Per germline, CDR1 SGHTA and CDR2 FQGTGA. V was trimmed by 5 bases and J by 1 base, leaving 8 bases between them. The CDR3 region has the DNA TGTGCCAGCAGCCCCTGGGGGAACACTGAAGCTTTCTTT. Translating it yields CASSPWGNTEAFF.

This clone occurred once. V gene TRBV6-1 combines with J gene TRBJ2-2; no clear D gene. Trimming cost V 0 bases and J 5 bases, with 10 bases left between them. The CDR3 totals 15 residues. Per germline, CDR1 MNHNS and CDR2 SASEGT. The CDR3 protein is CASSEARLWTGELFF. CDR3 bases: TGTGCCAGCAGTGAAGCGAGGCTTTGGACCGGGGAGCTGTTTTTT.